The present TCR beta chain was sequenced within a study of blood T cells in healthy people across ages. The CDR3 is 12 residues long. Trimming took 4 bases from V and 13 from J, leaving 14 bases between them. Germline V gene data show CDR1 as MNHEY and CDR2 as SVGEGT. With a J-beta primer mix and a sample-barcoded 5' primer, a second PCR ran roughly 6 to 11 cycles. From the 5' RACE reads, TCRdb called clonotypes with MiXCR, one entry per CDR3 protein. The repertoire holds about 570,000 distinct CDR3 sequences, with 27% as singletons. The receptor comes from a woman aged 70-85 years in good health. The chain recombines TRBV6-2 or TRBV6-3 with TRBJ1-5; maybe TRBD1 (5 bases). Sample: blood. The CDR3 nucleotides read TGTGCCAGCAGTTTCCGGGGCCGGCTGCAGCATTTT. Its translation: CASSFRGRLQHF.